The present T cell receptor (beta chain) was sequenced within a study of OX40 agonist ivuxolimab in advanced cancers. The CDR3 runs 13 residues. Only in-frame clones appear in the TCRdb table, and some are missing; sequencing was by immunoSEQ multiplex PCR. The table has some 110,000 clones, approximately 92% seen once. This clone was picked up a small number of times. This sequence joins TRBV21-1 and TRBJ2-6. TRBV21-1 is described as a pseudogene. The material was CD4+ or CD8+ T cells sorted from blood, obtained in a trial of the OX40 agonist ivuxolimab. This sequence originates from an adult with an advanced solid tumor such as melanoma, head and neck, liver or kidney cancer. DNA for the CDR3: TGTGCCAGCAGGACCCCTGGGGCCAACGTCCTGACTTTC. It translates to CASRTPGANVLTF.